Listed below are T cell receptor beta chains from one sample, sequenced in a study of response to subunit inactivated influenza vaccine. TCRdb re-derived calls from the RT-PCR reads in MiXCR, one entry per CDR3 protein. The table has 170,000 or so distinct CDR3 sequences, about 11% seen once. The sample here was CD8+ T cells sorted from PBMCs, taken less than 25 months after vaccination. The receptor set was obtained from a man between 50 and 70 years old who received an inactivated influenza vaccine. Both conserved end residues are trimmed from each CDR3. Each record gives: J gene, CDR3 length, clone size, V gene, CDR3 protein. Rows may omit the clone size; those that give it use once, few, many or a size class.

j_call: TRBJ1-6; cdr3_length: 12; clone_size: .; v_call: TRBV15; cdr3_aa: ATSTGQLNSPLH
j_call: TRBJ2-3; cdr3_length: 13; clone_size: few; v_call: TRBV12-3/TRBV12-4; cdr3_aa: ASSGAGGPPDTQY
j_call: TRBJ2-7; cdr3_length: 11; clone_size: .; v_call: TRBV19; cdr3_aa: ASSAGGTYEQY
j_call: TRBJ2-7; cdr3_length: 15; clone_size: .; v_call: TRBV7-9; cdr3_aa: ASSPIPPGSTFYEQY
j_call: TRBJ2-7; cdr3_length: 14; clone_size: many; v_call: TRBV4-3; cdr3_aa: ASSQGAGDRIYEQY
j_call: TRBJ1-1; cdr3_length: 11; clone_size: few; v_call: TRBV20-1; cdr3_aa: SARTGGSTEAF
j_call: TRBJ1-6; cdr3_length: 11; clone_size: few; v_call: TRBV10-2; cdr3_aa: ASSGRGVSPLH
j_call: TRBJ2-3; cdr3_length: 10; clone_size: few; v_call: TRBV7-9; cdr3_aa: AIWTDTDTQY
j_call: TRBJ2-1; cdr3_length: 13; clone_size: few; v_call: TRBV5-1; cdr3_aa: ASSRPGQGTNEQF
j_call: TRBJ2-7; cdr3_length: 12; clone_size: few; v_call: TRBV27; cdr3_aa: ASSFLGLSYEQY